The entry below gives a single TCR beta chain sequence along with its context. What it binds is not known. The data originate from a study of early T cells in non-severe SARS-CoV-2 infection. Study-wide context: Whole-blood bulk RNA, unsorted, was sequenced, and chains were unpaired.

Study-wide results and limits: VDJdb matching skewed toward anti-spike CD8 responses, missing private and CD4 specificities.

Researchers tagged individual cDNA molecules with unique molecular identifiers. TCRdb itself ran the 5' RACE reads through MiXCR, one entry per CDR3 protein. There are tens of thousands of distinct CDR3 sequences in the sample; around 13% occur only once, and roughly 3.8% lies in the top ten. The V and J ends lost 6 bases and 4 bases respectively, with 19 bases between them. Per the germline V gene, CDR1 is MNHNS and CDR2 is SASEGT. The CDR3 has 16 amino acids. This sequence was found in an adult who was a healthcare worker with PCR-confirmed SARS-CoV-2 infection or an uninfected control (not recorded which). This sequence joins TRBV6-1 and TRBJ2-1; a possible D gene is TRBD2 (6 bases). Sample: whole blood, taken at baseline. CDR3 residues: CASRAGRWTLYNEQFF. CDR3 coding DNA: TGTGCCAGCAGGGCGGGACGGTGGACCTTATACAATGAGCAGTTCTTC.